This record covers a single T cell receptor beta chain. This record comes from a study of shared clonotypes between healthy human individuals. This CDR3 is 15 amino acids long. CDR1 and CDR2 from the germline V gene are ENHRY and SYGVKD. Trimming took 8 bases from V and 2 from J, leaving 19 bases between them. Measured with immunoSEQ multiplex PCR; TCRdb has only the in-frame clones, and not every one. The table lists 2 million to 2.5 million clones, 85% to 95% of them singletons. This chain connects TRBV10-3 to TRBJ2-7; tentatively, D is TRBD2 (6 bases). This clonotype originated in a man aged 18-30 years in good health. Some clones in this sample may be carry-over from other donors' samples. Sequencing was done on a sample of naive CD4+ T cells from PBMCs. As to subset: CD45RA+ positively selected. DNA for the CDR3: TGTGCCATCCCCGATTCTGGCGGAGGGGCCTACGAGCAGTACTTC. Its translation: CAIPDSGGGAYEQYF.